This T cell receptor beta chain is drawn from a study of blood T cell repertoires in COVID-19. For the study at large: Sources were T cells, B-cell-depleted T cells, or PBMCs; the material itself was cDNA or gDNA.

The data were produced by immunoSEQ multiplex PCR, yet TCRdb's version contains in-frame clones alone and is incomplete. The profile shows approximately 280,000 clones, over 75% of them singletons. CDR3 length: 17 residues. Trimming removed 0 bases from V and 5 bases from J; junction bases left unmatched: 7. The V gene's germline CDR1 is MDHEN and CDR2 SYDVKM. This sequence joins TRBV28 and TRBJ1-6; 7 nucleotides agree with TRBD1. This TCR was sampled from a woman aged 60-70 years with acute or convalescent COVID-19. Sequencing was carried out using peripheral blood. The CDR3 region has the DNA TGTGCCAGCAGTTTATGGCCCGACAGGGAGGATAATTCACCCCTCCACTTT. It is translated as CASSLWPDREDNSPLHF.